Shown below are 22 T cell receptor beta chains from a single sample sequenced in a study of blood T cell repertoires in COVID-19. Clones were read by immunoSEQ multiplex PCR, and TCRdb kept only the in-frame ones, dropping some. The sample comprises 110,000 or so clones, around 90% of which are singletons, and 6.5% to 8.5% rests with the top ten. Sequencing was performed on peripheral blood. The receptors derive from a human donor in a cohort sampled during active COVID-19.

This rearrangement joins TRBV6-5 to TRBJ2-2, with no clear D. V lost 7 bases and J 0 bases, leaving 12 bases between the germline ends. Germline V gene data show CDR1 as MNHEY and CDR2 as SVGAGI. The CDR3 has 15 amino acids. Here the CDR3 reads CASTPDGANTGELFF. The CDR3 bases are TGTGCCAGCACCCCTGACGGAGCGAACACCGGGGAGCTGTTTTTT.

The V and J genes are TRBV5-1 and TRBJ2-7, with D perhaps TRBD2 (6 bases). Trimming took off 0 bases at V and 2 bases at J, with 15 bases between the two ends. Germline-derived CDR1 and CDR2 are SGHRS and YFSETQ. The CDR3 spans 16 residues. The CDR3 DNA is TGCGCCAGCAGCTTGGACCATAGCGGTCAGACCTACGAGCAGTACTTC. Protein product: CASSLDHSGQTYEQYF.

The chain is built from TRBV2 and TRBJ2-7, with TRBD2 matching 13 bases. Germline CDR1 is SNHLY and CDR2 is FYNNEI. The CDR3 is made up of 15 amino acids. Germline trimming cut 6 bases from V and 1 base from J; bases unmatched to any gene: 3. CDR3: CASRGLAGTSYEQYF. CDR3 bases: TGTGCCAGCAGGGGACTAGCGGGGACTTCCTACGAGCAGTACTTC.

DNA for the CDR3: TGTGCCAGCAGCTTAGCCGGGACTAGCGGGAGTTCAGAGACCCAGTACTTC. Its protein is CASSLAGTSGSSETQYF. The chain employs TRBV11-3 and TRBJ2-5, with 14 bases aligning to TRBD2. Trimming cost V 1 base and J 4 bases; bases outside gene matches: 5. The germline CDR1 and CDR2 sequences are SGHNT and YENEEA. CDR3 length: 17 residues. The variable domain in full, completed from reference TRBV11-3 and TRBJ2-5, reads EAGVVQSPRYKIIEKKQPVAFWCNPISGHNTLYWYLQNLGQGPELLIRYENEEAVDDSQLPKDRFSAERLKGVDSTLKIQPAELGDSAVYLCASSLAGTSGSSETQYFGPGTRLLVL.

J is TRBJ2-1 and V is TRBV25-1; a weak D match, TRBD2 (5 bases). Germline lookup yields CDR1 MGHDK and CDR2 SYGVNS. V dropped 4 bases and J dropped 6 bases, with 19 bases sitting between them. The CDR3 loop spans 16 amino acids. CDR3 sequence reads: CASSGYLGGRGNEQFF. The CDR3 nucleotides read TGTGCCAGCAGTGGCTACTTGGGCGGTCGGGGCAATGAGCAGTTCTTC.

The rearrangement links TRBV28 to TRBJ2-4; the D gene is possibly TRBD2 (6 bases). The CDR3 has 14 amino acids. In germline, CDR1 is MDHEN, CDR2 SYDVKM. Trimming removed 8 bases from V and 1 base from J, with 12 bases in between. CDR3 sequence: CASLGGRAKNIQYF. The CDR3 coding sequence is TGTGCCAGCTTGGGGGGAAGGGCCAAAAACATTCAGTACTTC.

As for this clone: Other DNA sequences in the same sample also yield this CDR3. V is TRBV24-1 and J is TRBJ2-1; possibly TRBD2 for D (6 bases). Trimming removed 0 bases from V and 1 base from J, with 9 bases in between. The CDR3 covers 16 residues. The germline V gene encodes CDR1 KGHDR and CDR2 SFDVKD. In nucleotides, the CDR3 is TGTGCCACCAGTGATTTGAGGGCGGGGTCCTACAATGAGCAGTTCTTC. Amino acids: CATSDLRAGSYNEQFF.

The rearrangement joins TRBV7-6 to TRBJ2-3; 9 bases align to TRBD2. V dropped 2 bases and J dropped 4; count of bases not matched to a gene: 4. The length of the CDR3 is 15 residues. The germline CDR1 and CDR2 sequences are SGHVS and FNYEAQ. The CDR3 coding sequence is TGTGCCAGCAGCTTAAGCGGGGGGAGCTCAGATACGCAGTATTTT. As protein: CASSLSGGSSDTQYF.

The V call is TRBV5-6, the J call TRBJ2-3, with 11 bases lining up with TRBD2. V was clipped by 3 bases and J by 2 bases; unmatched bases: 2. Germline V lookup: CDR1 SGHDT, CDR2 YYEEEE. This CDR3 has 15 residues. The CDR3 DNA follows: TGTGCCAGCAGCTCGGGACTAGCGGTCACAGATACGCAGTATTTT. It encodes CASSSGLAVTDTQYF.

This clone has only a few counts. This sequence joins TRBV2 and TRBJ1-1; maybe TRBD1 (6 bases). From germline, CDR1 is SNHLY and CDR2 FYNNEI. The CDR3 spans 13 residues. V was clipped by 4 bases and J by 1 base, with 7 bases between them. The CDR3 sequence is CASSGRGNTEAFF. As DNA, the CDR3 is TGTGCCAGCAGTGGCAGGGGGAACACTGAAGCTTTCTTT.

The chain employs TRBV5-1 and TRBJ1-2, with 12 bases fitting TRBD1. From germline, CDR1 is SGHRS and CDR2 YFSETQ. The CDR3 sequence is 17 residues long. V was clipped by 0 bases and J by 6 bases; unmatched bases: 9. The CDR3 loop reads CASSLGGQGALGNGYTF. CDR3 DNA sequence: TGCGCCAGCAGCTTGGGGGGACAGGGGGCCCTCGGGAATGGCTACACCTTC.

This clone has only a few counts. The chain has TRBV9 and TRBJ1-6; D gene uncertain. This CDR3 is built from 17 residues. In germline, CDR1 is SGDLS, CDR2 YYNGEE. Trimming removed 0 bases at V and 4 bases at J, with 14 bases between. As DNA, the CDR3 is TGTGCCAGCAGCGTAGAGGTCTATCCGGGGTATAATTCACCCCTCCACTTT. This gives the protein CASSVEVYPGYNSPLHF.

This sequence joins TRBV7-3 and TRBJ1-6, with 8 bases lining up with TRBD1. This CDR3 is built from 13 residues. V gave up 4 bases and J gave up 10 bases; unmatched junction bases: 3. Germline V lookup: CDR1 SGHTA, CDR2 FQGTGA. The CDR3 protein is CASSSTGESPLHF. For the CDR3, the DNA is TGTGCCAGCAGCTCGACAGGGGAATCACCCCTCCACTTT.

In its sample, this clone was seen a few times. The rearrangement uses TRBV7-9 and TRBJ1-3; D gene uncertain. Deletions cut 5 bases from V and 2 bases from J, with 19 bases between. This CDR3 is built from 17 residues. Germline V gene lookup returns CDR1 SEHNR and CDR2 FQNEAQ (reference sequence). The DNA of the CDR3 is TGTGCCAGCAGCCGCCGCGAACAGAATCTGGCTGGAAACACCATATATTTT. This encodes CASSRREQNLAGNTIYF.

V is TRBV5-6 and J is TRBJ1-1; maybe TRBD1 (5 bases). Germline assignment: CDR1 SGHDT and CDR2 YYEEEE. The V end was cut by 2 bases, the J end by 4 bases, with 12 bases between. This CDR3 has 14 amino acids. Here the CDR3 reads CASSFRTGVTEAFF. The CDR3 region has the DNA TGTGCCAGCAGCTTCAGGACGGGGGTCACTGAAGCTTTCTTT.

The chain has TRBV10-1 and TRBJ2-1, with 10 bases that match TRBD1. V trimming: 4 bases; J trimming: 7 bases; junction bases outside the gene matches: 7. CDR1 is WNHNN, CDR2 SYGVQD, per germline (reference sequence). The CDR3 contains 15 residues. The CDR3 region is CASSGPGQGGNEQFF. DNA of the CDR3: TGCGCCAGCAGTGGCCCAGGACAGGGGGGGAATGAGCAGTTCTTC.

This clone was observed once. This chain links TRBV5-1 with TRBJ2-5, with a tentative D call TRBD2 (5 bases). Germline CDR1 is SGHRS and CDR2 is YFSETQ. The ends were cut back, 4 bases at V and 0 bases at J, with 10 bases in the middle. The CDR3 has 14 residues. This CDR3 reads CASSTSGYQETQYF. CDR3 DNA: TGCGCCAGCAGCACTTCGGGATACCAAGAGACCCAGTACTTC.

CDR3 DNA: TGTGCCAGCACCTTGGGGACAGGGGCTGAAGCTTTCTTT. This translates into CASTLGTGAEAFF. The gene calls are TRBV7-3 and TRBJ1-1; TRBD1 matches 10 bases. Germline CDR1 is SGHTA and CDR2 is FQGTGA. V lost 7 bases, J lost 6 bases, and 5 bases stayed unmatched. This CDR3 has 13 residues.

The count of this clone is one. V and J are TRBV28 and TRBJ2-7; D is uncertain. This CDR3 has 15 amino acids. CDR1 MDHEN and CDR2 SYDVKM come from the germline V gene. V was clipped by 7 bases and J by 0 bases, with 16 bases between them. The CDR3, as DNA: TGTGCCAGCAATCCCCTTCCAGGCGACTCCTACGAGCAGTACTTC. Encoded protein: CASNPLPGDSYEQYF.

The chain couples TRBV6-5 to TRBJ2-2, with a possible D match to TRBD1 (5 bases). V was clipped by 3 bases and J by 1 base, with 6 bases between them. Per the germline V gene, CDR1 is MNHEY and CDR2 is SVGAGI. The CDR3 loop spans 14 amino acids. The CDR3: CASSYQGNTGELFF. CDR3 DNA sequence: TGTGCCAGCAGTTATCAGGGGAACACCGGGGAGCTGTTTTTT.

The genes are TRBV11-2 and TRBJ1-1; 7 nucleotides align to TRBD1. Trimming took 1 base from V and 5 from J; bases not matched to a gene: 7. The CDR3 runs 15 residues. Germline values: CDR1 SGHAT, CDR2 FQNNGV. The CDR3 nucleotides read TGTGCCAGCAGCTTAGTAGTCAGGGGGATTACTGAAGCTTTCTTT. It codes for CASSLVVRGITEAFF.

The V gene is TRBV9, the J gene TRBJ2-3; perhaps TRBD1 as D (6 bases). From germline, CDR1 is SGDLS and CDR2 YYNGEE. Trimming pared 0 bases from V and 5 bases from J, leaving 16 bases between. This CDR3 contains 16 residues. CDR3 bases: TGTGCCAGCAGCGTAGAATTTGAGGGGGTTGGAGATACGCAGTATTTT. Translated, it gives CASSVEFEGVGDTQYF.